This T cell receptor beta chain emerged from a study of blood T cell repertoires in COVID-19. Study-level background: Samples came from the United States, Italy and Spain, spanning acute and convalescent COVID-19. Nucleic acid was either cDNA or gDNA, and it came from T cells, B-cell-depleted T cells, or PBMCs.

Enrolled during active infection, Seattle patients were then followed longitudinally. Authors' processing steps: Counts of nucleated cells, estimated from reference gene primer amplification, were obtained. The repertoire was sequenced with immunoSEQ multiplex PCR; TCRdb's copy has only in-frame clones and lacks some. That table is the source of V, J and clone size, and D and trimming were worked out from the DNA. The sample lists just over 350,000 clones; 75% to 90% were seen once. The source of this sequence is a woman between 55 and 75 years old with COVID-19, enrolled during active disease. The sequencing sample was made of peripheral blood.

The CDR3 reads CASSNPLRGNEQYF. The CDR3 DNA reads as TGTGCCAGCAGTAACCCCCTTCGGGGGAACGAGCAGTACTTC. The gene calls are TRBV25-1 and TRBJ2-7; a possible D gene is TRBD2 (6 bases). The germline gives CDR1 MGHDK, CDR2 SYGVNS. The CDR3 contains 14 residues. Trimming took 5 bases from V and 5 from J, leaving 16 bases between them.